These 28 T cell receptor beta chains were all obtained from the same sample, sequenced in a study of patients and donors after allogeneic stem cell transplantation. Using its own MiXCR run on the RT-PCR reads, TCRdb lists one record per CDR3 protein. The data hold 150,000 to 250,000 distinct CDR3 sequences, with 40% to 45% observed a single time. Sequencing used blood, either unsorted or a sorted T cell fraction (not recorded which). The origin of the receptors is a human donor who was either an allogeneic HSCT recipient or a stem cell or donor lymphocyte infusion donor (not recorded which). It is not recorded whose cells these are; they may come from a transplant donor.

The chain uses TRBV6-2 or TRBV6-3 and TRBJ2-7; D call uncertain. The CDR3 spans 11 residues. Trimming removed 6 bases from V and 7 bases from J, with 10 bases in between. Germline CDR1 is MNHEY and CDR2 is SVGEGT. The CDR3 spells CASSQAGEQYF. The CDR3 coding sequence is TGTGCCAGCAGCCAGGCCGGGGAGCAGTACTTC.

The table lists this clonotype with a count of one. CDR3 sequence reads: CSATGTSGASYNEQFF. CDR3 nucleotides: TGCAGTGCTACTGGGACTAGCGGAGCCTCCTACAATGAGCAGTTCTTC. The chain is built from TRBV20-1 and TRBJ2-1, with TRBD2 matching 11 bases. CDR3 length: 16 amino acids. Germline values: CDR1 DFQATT, CDR2 SNEGSKA (reference sequence). V lost 4 bases and J lost 0; bases outside the gene matches: 5.

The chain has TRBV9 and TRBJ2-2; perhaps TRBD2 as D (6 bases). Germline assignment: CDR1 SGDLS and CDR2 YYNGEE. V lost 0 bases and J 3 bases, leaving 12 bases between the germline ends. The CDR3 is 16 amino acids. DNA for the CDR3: TGTGCCAGCAGCGTAGAAGGGACTCGATACACCGGGGAGCTGTTTTTT. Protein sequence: CASSVEGTRYTGELFF.

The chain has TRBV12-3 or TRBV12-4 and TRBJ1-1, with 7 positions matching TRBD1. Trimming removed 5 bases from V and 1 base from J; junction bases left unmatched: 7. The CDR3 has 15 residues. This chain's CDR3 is CASSGRDSQNTEAFF. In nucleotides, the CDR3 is TGTGCCAGCAGTGGACGGGACAGCCAGAACACTGAAGCTTTCTTT.

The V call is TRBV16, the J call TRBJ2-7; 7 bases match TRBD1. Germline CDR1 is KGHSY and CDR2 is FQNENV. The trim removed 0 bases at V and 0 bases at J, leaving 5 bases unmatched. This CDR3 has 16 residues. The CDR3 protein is CASSQSEGANSYEQYF. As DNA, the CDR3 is TGTGCCAGCAGCCAATCAGAGGGGGCCAACTCCTACGAGCAGTACTTC.

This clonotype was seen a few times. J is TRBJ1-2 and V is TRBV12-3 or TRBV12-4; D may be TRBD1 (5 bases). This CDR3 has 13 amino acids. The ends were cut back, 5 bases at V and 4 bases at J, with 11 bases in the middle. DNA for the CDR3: TGTGCCAGCAGTCCAGAAAGGGGCTATGGCTACACCTTC. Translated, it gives CASSPERGYGYTF.

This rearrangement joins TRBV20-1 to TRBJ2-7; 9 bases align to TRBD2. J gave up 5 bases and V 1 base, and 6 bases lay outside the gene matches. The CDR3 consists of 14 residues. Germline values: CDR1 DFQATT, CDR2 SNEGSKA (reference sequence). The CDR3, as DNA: TGCAGTGCTAGAGCTGGGACTAGCTTCCACGAGCAGTACTTC. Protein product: CSARAGTSFHEQYF.

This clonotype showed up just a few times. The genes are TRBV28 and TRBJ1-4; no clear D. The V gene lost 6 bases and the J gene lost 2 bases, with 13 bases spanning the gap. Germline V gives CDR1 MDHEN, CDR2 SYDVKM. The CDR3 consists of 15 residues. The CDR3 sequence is CASSRPPSTNEKLFF. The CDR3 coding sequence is TGTGCCAGCAGCCGTCCCCCGTCTACTAATGAAAAACTGTTTTTT. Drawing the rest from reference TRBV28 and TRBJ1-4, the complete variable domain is DVKVTQSSRYLVKRTGEKVFLECVQDMDHENMFWYRQDPGLGLRLIYFSYDVKMKEKGDIPEGYSVSREKKERFSLILESASTNQTSMYLCASSRPPSTNEKLFFGSGTQLSVL.

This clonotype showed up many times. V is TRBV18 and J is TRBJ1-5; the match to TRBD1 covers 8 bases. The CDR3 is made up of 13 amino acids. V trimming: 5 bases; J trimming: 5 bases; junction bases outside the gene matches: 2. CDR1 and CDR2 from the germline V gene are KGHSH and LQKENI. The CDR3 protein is CASSVQGDQPQHF. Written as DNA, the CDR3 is TGTGCCAGCTCAGTACAGGGGGATCAGCCCCAGCATTTT.

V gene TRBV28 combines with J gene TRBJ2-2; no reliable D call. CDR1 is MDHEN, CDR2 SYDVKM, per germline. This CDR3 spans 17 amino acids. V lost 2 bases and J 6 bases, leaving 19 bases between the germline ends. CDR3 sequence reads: CASSLLMRSEGSGELFF. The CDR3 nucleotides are TGTGCCAGCAGTTTACTTATGCGGTCGGAAGGATCCGGGGAGCTGTTTTTT.

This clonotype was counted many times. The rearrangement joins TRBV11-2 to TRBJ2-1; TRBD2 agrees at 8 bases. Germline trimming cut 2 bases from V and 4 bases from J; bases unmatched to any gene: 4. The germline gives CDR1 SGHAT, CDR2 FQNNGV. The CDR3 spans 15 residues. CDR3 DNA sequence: TGTGCCAGCAGCTTACGGCGGGAGGTGTACAATGAGCAGTTCTTC. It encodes CASSLRREVYNEQFF.

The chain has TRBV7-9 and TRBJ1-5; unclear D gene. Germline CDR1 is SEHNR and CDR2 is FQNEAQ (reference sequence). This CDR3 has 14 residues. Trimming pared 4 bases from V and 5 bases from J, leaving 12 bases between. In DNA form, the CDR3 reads TGTGCCAGCAGCTCCTCGGTCTCGGATCAGCCCCAGCATTTT. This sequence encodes CASSSSVSDQPQHF.

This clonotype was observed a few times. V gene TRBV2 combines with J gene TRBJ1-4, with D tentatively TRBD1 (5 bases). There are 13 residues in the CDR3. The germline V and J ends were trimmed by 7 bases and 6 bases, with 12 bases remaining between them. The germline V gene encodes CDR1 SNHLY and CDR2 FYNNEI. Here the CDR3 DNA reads TGTGCCAGCAACGGGGACGGTGATGAAAAACTGTTTTTT. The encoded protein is CASNGDGDEKLFF.

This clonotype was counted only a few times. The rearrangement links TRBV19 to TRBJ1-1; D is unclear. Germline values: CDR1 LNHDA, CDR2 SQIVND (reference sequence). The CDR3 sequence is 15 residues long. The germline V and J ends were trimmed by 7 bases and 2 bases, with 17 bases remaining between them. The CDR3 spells CASMLGANTNTEAFF. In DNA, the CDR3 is TGTGCCAGTATGTTAGGAGCAAATACTAACACTGAAGCTTTCTTT.

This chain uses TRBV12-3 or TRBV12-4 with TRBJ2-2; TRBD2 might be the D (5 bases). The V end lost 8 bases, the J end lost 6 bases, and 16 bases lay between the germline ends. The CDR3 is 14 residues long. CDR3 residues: CASSPGSIAGELFF. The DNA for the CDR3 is TGTGCCAGCTCCCCGGGGAGTATCGCCGGGGAGCTGTTTTTT.

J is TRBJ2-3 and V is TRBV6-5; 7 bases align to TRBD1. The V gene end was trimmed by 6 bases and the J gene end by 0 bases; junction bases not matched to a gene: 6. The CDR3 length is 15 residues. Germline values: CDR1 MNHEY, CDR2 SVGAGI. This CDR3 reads CASRGQGVSTDTQYF. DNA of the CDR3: TGTGCCAGCAGAGGGCAGGGGGTGAGCACAGATACGCAGTATTTT.

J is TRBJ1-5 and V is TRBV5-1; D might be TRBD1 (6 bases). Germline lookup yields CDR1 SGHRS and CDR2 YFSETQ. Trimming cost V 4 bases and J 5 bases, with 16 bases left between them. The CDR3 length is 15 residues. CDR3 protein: CASSPQDSRDQPQHF. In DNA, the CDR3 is TGCGCCAGCAGCCCCCAGGACAGCCGTGATCAGCCCCAGCATTTT. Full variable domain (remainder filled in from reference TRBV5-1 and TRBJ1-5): KAGVTQTPRYLIKTRGQQVTLSCSPISGHRSVSWYQQTPGQGLQFLFEYFSETQRNKGNFPGRFSGRQFSNSRSEMNVSTLELGDSALYLCASSPQDSRDQPQHFGDGTRLSIL.

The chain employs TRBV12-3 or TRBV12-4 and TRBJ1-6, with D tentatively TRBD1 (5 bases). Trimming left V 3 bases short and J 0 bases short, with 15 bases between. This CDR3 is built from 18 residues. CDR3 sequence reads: CASSFGGREGSYNSPLHF. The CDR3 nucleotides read TGTGCCAGCAGTTTTGGTGGCAGGGAAGGCTCCTATAATTCACCCCTCCACTTT.

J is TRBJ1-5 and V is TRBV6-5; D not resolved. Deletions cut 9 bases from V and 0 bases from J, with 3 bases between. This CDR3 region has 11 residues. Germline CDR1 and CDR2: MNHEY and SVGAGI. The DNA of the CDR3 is TGTGCCAGGCGTAGCAATCAGCCCCAGCATTTT. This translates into CARRSNQPQHF.

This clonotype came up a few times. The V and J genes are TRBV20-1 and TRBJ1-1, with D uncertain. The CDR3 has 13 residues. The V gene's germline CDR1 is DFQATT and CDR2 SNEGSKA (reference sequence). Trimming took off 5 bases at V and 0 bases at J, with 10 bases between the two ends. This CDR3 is CSAGSAMNTEAFF. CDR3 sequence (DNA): TGCAGTGCTGGCAGCGCCATGAACACTGAAGCTTTCTTT.

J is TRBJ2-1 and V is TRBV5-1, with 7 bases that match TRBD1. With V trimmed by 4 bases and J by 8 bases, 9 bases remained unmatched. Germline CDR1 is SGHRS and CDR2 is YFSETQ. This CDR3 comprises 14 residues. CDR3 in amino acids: CASSMTGFRDEQFF. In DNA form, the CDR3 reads TGCGCCAGCAGCATGACAGGGTTTCGGGATGAGCAGTTCTTC.

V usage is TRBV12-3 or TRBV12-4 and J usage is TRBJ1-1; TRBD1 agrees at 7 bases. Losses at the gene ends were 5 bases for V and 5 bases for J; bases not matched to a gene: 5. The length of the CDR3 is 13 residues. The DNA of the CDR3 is TGTGCCAGCAGTATCAGGGGGGGAACTGAAGCTTTCTTT. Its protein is CASSIRGGTEAFF.

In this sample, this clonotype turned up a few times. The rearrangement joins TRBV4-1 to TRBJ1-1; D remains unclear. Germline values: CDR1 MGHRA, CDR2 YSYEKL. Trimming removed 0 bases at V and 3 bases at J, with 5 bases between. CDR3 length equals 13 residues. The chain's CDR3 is CASSQDTYTEAFF. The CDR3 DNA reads TGCGCCAGCAGCCAAGATACCTACACTGAAGCTTTCTTT.

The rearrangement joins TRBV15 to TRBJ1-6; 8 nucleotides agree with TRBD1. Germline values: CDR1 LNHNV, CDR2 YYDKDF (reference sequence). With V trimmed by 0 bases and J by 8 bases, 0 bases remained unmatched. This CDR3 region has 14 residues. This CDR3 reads CATSRETGDSPLHF. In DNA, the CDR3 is TGTGCCACCAGCAGAGAGACAGGGGATTCACCCCTCCACTTT.

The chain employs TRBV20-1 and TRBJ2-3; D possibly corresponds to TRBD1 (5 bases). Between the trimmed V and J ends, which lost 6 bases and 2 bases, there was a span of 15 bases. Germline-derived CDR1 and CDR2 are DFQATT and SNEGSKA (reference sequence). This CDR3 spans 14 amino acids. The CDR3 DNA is TGCAGTGCCATGACAGCGTTTAACACAGATACGCAGTATTTT. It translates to CSAMTAFNTDTQYF.

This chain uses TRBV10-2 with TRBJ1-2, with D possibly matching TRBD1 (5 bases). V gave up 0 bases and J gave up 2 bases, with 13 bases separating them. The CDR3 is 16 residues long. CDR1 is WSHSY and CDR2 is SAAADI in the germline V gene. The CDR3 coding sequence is TGCGCCAGCAGTGAGTCGATTGGGGGTCCAAACTATGGCTACACCTTC. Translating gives CASSESIGGPNYGYTF.

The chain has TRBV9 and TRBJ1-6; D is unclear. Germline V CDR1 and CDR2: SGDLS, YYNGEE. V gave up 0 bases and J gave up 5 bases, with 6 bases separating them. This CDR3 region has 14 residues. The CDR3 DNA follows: TGTGCCAGCAGCGTAGAACCGAATAATTCACCCCTCCACTTT. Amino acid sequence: CASSVEPNNSPLHF.

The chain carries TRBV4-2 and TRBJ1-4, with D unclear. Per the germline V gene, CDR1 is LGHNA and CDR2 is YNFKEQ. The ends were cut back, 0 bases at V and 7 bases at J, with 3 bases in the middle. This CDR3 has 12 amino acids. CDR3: CASSQDFEKLFF. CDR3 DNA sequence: TGTGCCAGCAGCCAAGATTTTGAAAAACTGTTTTTT.